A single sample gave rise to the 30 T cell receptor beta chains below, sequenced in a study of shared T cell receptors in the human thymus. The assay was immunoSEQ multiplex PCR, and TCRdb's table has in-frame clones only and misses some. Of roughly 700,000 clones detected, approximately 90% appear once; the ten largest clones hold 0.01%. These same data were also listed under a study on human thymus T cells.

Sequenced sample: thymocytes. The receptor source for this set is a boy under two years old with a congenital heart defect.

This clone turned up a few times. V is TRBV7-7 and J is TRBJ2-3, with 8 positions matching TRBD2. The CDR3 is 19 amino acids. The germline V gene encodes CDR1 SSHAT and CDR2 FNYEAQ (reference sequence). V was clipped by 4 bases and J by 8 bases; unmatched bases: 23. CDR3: CASSSGLVGHWGGLGTQYF. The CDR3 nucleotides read TGTGCCAGCAGCTCGGGACTAGTGGGACACTGGGGGGGACTTGGTACGCAGTATTTT. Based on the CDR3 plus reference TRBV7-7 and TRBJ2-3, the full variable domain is GAGVSQSPRYKVTKRGQDVTLRCDPISSHATLYWYQQALGQGPEFLTYFNYEAQPDKSGLPSDRFSAERPEGSISTLTIQRTEQRDSAMYRCASSSGLVGHWGGLGTQYFGPGTRLTVL.

The CDR3 region is CASSPKTSGSGFYEQYF. The CDR3 DNA is TGTGCCAGCAGTCCAAAGACTAGCGGGAGTGGGTTCTACGAGCAGTACTTC. The J gene is TRBJ2-7, the V gene TRBV27; the match to TRBD2 covers 12 bases. This CDR3 comprises 17 residues. Germline CDR1 reads MNHEY; CDR2 reads SMNVEV (reference sequence). Trimming removed 5 bases from V and 3 bases from J; junction bases left unmatched: 11.

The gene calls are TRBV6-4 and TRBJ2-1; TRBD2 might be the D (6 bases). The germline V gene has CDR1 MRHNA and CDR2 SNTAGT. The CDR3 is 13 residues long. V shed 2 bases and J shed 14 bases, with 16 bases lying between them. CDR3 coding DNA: TGTGCCAGCAGTGACCGCGGGATTTTAGGTGAGTTCTTC. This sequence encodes CASSDRGILGEFF.

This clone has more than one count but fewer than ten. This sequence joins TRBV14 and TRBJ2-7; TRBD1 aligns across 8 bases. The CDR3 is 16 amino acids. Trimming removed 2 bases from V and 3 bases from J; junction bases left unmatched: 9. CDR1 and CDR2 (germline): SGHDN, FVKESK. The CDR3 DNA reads TGTGCCAGCAGCCAAAACGGACAGGGAGCTTTCTACGAGCAGTACTTC. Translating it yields CASSQNGQGAFYEQYF.

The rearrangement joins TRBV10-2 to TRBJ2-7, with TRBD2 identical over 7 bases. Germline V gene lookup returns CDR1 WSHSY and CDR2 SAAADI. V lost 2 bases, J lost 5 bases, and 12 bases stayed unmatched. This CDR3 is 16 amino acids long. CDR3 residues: CASSEGERGRVHEQYF. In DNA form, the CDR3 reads TGCGCCAGCAGTGAGGGGGAGCGAGGGAGGGTCCACGAGCAGTACTTC.

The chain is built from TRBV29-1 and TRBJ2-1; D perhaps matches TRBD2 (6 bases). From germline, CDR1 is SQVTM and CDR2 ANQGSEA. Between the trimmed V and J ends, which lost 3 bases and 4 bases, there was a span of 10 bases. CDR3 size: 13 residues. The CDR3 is CSVDSGPYNEQFF. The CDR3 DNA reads TGCAGCGTTGATAGCGGCCCGTACAATGAGCAGTTCTTC.

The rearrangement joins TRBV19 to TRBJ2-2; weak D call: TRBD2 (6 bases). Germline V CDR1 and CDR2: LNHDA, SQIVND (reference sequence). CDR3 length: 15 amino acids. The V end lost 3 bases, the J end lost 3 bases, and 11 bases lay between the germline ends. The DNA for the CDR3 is TGTGCCAGTAGTATTTCAAGCGGGCACACCGGGGAGCTGTTTTTT. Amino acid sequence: CASSISSGHTGELFF.

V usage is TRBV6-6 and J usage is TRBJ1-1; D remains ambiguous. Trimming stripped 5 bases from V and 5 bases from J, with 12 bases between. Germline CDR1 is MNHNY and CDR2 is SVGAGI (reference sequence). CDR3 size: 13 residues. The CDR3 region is CASSRKSGTEAFF. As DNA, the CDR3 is TGTGCCAGCAGTCGAAAGAGCGGGACTGAAGCTTTCTTT.

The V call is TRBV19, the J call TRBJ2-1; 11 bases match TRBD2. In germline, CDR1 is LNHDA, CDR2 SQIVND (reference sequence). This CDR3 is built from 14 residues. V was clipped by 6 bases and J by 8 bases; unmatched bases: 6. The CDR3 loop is CASSTSGSGYEQFF. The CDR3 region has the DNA TGTGCCAGTAGCACTAGCGGGAGTGGGTATGAGCAGTTCTTC.

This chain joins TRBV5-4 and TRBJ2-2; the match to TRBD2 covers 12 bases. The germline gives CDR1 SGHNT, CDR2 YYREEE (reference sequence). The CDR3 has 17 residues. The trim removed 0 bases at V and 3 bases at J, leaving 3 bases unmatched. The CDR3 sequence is CASSLGTSGAYTGELFF. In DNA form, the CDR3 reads TGTGCCAGCAGCTTGGGGACTAGCGGGGCTTACACCGGGGAGCTGTTTTTT.

CDR3 sequence (DNA): TGCGCCAGCAGCCAAGATCGAGGGGACAGCAGTAACTATGGCTACACCTTC. This translates into CASSQDRGDSSNYGYTF. This chain connects TRBV4-1 to TRBJ1-2, with 7 bases aligning to TRBD1. The CDR3 totals 17 residues. Looked up from germline, CDR1 is MGHRA and CDR2 is YSYEKL. With V trimmed by 0 bases and J by 1 base, 8 bases remained unmatched.

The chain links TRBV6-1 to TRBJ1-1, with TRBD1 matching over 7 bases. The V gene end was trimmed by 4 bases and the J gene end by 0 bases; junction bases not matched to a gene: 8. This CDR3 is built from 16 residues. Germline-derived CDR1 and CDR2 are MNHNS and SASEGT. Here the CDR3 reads CASSAGQRILNTEAFF. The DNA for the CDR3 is TGTGCCAGCAGTGCGGGACAGAGGATCTTGAACACTGAAGCTTTCTTT.

The CDR3 spells CAWSKAGRRANEQFF. In DNA, the CDR3 is TGTGCCTGGAGTAAGGCAGGGCGGAGGGCCAATGAGCAGTTCTTC. The genes are TRBV30 and TRBJ2-1; D is possibly TRBD2 (6 bases). CDR1 GTSNPN and CDR2 SVGIG come from the germline V gene (reference sequence). V was clipped by 2 bases and J by 6 bases, with 17 bases between them. This CDR3 is 15 amino acids long.

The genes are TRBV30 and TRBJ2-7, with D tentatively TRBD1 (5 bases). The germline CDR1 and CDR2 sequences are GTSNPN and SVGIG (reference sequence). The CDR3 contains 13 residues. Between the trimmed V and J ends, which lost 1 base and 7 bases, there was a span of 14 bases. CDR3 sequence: CAWSEESKGEQYF. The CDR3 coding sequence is TGTGCCTGGAGTGAGGAAAGCAAGGGGGAGCAGTACTTC.

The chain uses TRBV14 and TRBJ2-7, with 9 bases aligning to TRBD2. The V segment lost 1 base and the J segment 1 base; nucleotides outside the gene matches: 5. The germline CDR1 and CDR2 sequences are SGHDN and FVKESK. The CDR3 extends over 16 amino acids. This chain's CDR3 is CASSQALAGRSYEQYF. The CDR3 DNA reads TGTGCCAGCAGCCAAGCCCTAGCGGGGAGATCCTACGAGCAGTACTTC.

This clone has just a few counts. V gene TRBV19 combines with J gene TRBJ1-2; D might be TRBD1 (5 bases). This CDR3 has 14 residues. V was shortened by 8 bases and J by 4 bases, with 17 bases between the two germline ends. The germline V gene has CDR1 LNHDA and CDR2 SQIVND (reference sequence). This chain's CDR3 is CASGRGGRGYGYTF. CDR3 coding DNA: TGTGCCAGTGGGCGGGGGGGTCGAGGCTATGGCTACACCTTC.

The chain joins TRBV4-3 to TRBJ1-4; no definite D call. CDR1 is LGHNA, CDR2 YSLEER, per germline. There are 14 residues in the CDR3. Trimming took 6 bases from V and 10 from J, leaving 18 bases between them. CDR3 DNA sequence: TGCGCCAGCAGACCACCACAGCGGAAAGGAAAACTGTTTTTT. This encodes CASRPPQRKGKLFF.

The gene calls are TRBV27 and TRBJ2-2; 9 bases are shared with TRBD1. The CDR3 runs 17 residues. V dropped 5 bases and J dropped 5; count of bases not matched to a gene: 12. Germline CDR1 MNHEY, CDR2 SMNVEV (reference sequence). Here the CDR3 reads CASSLNPTGGATGELFF. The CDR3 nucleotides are TGTGCCAGCAGTCTCAACCCCACAGGGGGCGCGACCGGGGAGCTGTTTTTT.

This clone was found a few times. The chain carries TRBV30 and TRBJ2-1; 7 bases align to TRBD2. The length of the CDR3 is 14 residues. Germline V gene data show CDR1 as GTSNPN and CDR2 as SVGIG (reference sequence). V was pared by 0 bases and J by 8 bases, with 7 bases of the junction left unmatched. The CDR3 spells CAWSVRLAVDEQFF. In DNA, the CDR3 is TGTGCCTGGAGTGTACGTCTAGCGGTGGATGAGCAGTTCTTC.

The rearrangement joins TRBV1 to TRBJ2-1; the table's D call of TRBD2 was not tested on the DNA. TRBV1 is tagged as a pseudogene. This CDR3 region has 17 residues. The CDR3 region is CTSSQDSGGRAYNEQFF. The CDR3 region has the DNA TGCACCAGCAGCCAAGATTCGGGCGGGAGGGCCTACAATGAGCAGTTCTTC.

Here the CDR3 reads CASSQPGPAGLYNEQFF. The CDR3 region has the DNA TGCGCCAGCAGCCAACCCGGCCCGGCGGGATTGTACAATGAGCAGTTCTTC. The chain recombines TRBV4-1 with TRBJ2-1, with D possibly matching TRBD2 (6 bases). Trimming took off 2 bases at V and 4 bases at J, with 18 bases between the two ends. Germline CDR1 and CDR2: MGHRA and YSYEKL. CDR3 length equals 17 residues.

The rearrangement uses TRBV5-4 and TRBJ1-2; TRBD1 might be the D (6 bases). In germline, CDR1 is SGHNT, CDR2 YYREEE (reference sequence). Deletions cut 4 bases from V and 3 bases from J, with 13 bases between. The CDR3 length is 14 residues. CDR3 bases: TGTGCCAGCAGCCTAACAGGGCTCCACTATGGCTACACCTTC. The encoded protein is CASSLTGLHYGYTF.

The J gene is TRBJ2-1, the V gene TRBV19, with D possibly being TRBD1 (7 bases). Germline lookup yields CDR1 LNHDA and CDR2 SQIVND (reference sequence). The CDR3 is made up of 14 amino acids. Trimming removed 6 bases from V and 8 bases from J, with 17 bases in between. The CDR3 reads CASSLEGASYEQFF. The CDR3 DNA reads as TGTGCCAGTAGCCTGGAGGGGGCCTCCTATGAGCAGTTCTTC. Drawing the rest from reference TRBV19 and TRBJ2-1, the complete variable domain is DGGITQSPKYLFRKEGQNVTLSCEQNLNHDAMYWYRQDPGQGLRLIYYSQIVNDFQKGDIAEGYSVSREKKESFPLTVTSAQKNPTAFYLCASSLEGASYEQFFGPGTRLTVL.

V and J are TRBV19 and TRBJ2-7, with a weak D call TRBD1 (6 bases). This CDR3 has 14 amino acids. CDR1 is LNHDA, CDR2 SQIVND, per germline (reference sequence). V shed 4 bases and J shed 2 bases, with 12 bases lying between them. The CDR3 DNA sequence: TGTGCCAGTAGTACCCAGGGGACCCCCTACGAGCAGTACTTC. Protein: CASSTQGTPYEQYF.

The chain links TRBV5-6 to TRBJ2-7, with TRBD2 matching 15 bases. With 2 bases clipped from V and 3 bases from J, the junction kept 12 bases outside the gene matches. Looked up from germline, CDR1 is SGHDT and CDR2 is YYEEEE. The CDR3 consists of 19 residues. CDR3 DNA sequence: TGTGCCAGCAGCTTAGGACTAGCGGGAGGGGCAGGGGGGATCTACGAGCAGTACTTC. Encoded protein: CASSLGLAGGAGGIYEQYF.

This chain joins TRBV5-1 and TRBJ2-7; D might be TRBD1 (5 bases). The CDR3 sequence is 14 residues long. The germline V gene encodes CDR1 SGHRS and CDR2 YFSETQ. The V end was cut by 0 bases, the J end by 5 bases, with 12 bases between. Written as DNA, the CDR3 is TGCGCCAGCAGCTTGGTCCTAGGACAAGACGAGCAGTACTTC. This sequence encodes CASSLVLGQDEQYF.

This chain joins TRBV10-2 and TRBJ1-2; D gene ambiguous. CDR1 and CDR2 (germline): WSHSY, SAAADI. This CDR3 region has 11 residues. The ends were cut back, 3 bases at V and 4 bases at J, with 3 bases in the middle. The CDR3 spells CASSELYGYTF. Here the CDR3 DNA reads TGCGCCAGCAGTGAACTCTATGGCTACACCTTC.

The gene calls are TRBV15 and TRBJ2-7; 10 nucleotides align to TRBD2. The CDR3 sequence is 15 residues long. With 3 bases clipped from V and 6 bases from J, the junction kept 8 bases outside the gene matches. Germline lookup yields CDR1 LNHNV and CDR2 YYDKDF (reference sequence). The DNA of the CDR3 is TGTGCCACCAGCAGCCCTAGCGGGAGAGGGGGCGAGCAGTACTTC. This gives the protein CATSSPSGRGGEQYF. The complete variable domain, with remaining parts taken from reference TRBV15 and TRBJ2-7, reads DAMVIQNPRYQVTQFGKPVTLSCSQTLNHNVMYWYQQKSSQAPKLLFHYYDKDFNNEADTPDNFQSRRPNTSFCFLDIRSPGLGDTAMYLCATSSPSGRGGEQYFGPGTRLTVT.

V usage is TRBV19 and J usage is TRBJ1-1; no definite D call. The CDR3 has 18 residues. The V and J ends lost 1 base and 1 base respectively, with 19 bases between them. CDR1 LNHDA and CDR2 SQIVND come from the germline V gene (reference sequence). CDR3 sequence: CASSIAIRGIGRNTEAFF. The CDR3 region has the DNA TGTGCCAGTAGTATAGCAATAAGAGGTATCGGGAGGAACACTGAAGCTTTCTTT.

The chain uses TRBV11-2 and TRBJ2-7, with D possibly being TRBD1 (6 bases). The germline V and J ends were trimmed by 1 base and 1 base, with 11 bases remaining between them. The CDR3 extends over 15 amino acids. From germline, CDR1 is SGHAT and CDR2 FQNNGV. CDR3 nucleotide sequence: TGTGCCAGCAGCTTAGGACCCACAGGGTCCTACGAGCAGTACTTC. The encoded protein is CASSLGPTGSYEQYF.